These T cell receptor beta chains were read from a single sample in a study of T cell responses to AZD1222 COVID-19 vaccine. This table comes from immunoSEQ multiplex PCR, and its TCRdb copy is limited to in-frame clones, with some not included. Among about 140,000 clones listed, nearly 90% were seen once. The sample here was peripheral blood, taken 28 days after the second dose of the MenACWY control vaccine. These receptors all stem from an adult who received the MenACWY meningococcal vaccine as a control. The CDR3 runs from the conserved cysteine through the conserved F or W. The order of the fields is J gene, D gene, clone size, V gene, CDR3 DNA, CDR3 protein. A D gene is named only where the DNA matches it firmly. Size is stated for part of the rows, as once, few or many counts, or as a class when the clone is expanded.

TRBJ1-6 NA NA TRBV6-5 TGTGCCAGCAAGGCAGATAATAATTCACCCCTCCACTTT CASKADNNSPLHF
TRBJ2-7 NA NA TRBV7-3 TGTGCCAGCAGCTTAACTCGGGGGCACGAGCAGTACTTC CASSLTRGHEQYF
TRBJ2-3 NA NA TRBV9 TGTGCCAGCAGCGTAGCGAGCGGGTCCACAGATACGCAGTATTTT CASSVASGSTDTQYF
TRBJ1-4 TRBD1 many TRBV4-3 TGCGCCAGCAGCCAAGCCTTAGGGACAGCTAATGAAAAACTGTTTTTT CASSQALGTANEKLFF
TRBJ1-4 NA NA TRBV5-1 TGCGCCAGCAGCTTGGGTTCCGGGCAGCCTAATGAAAAACTGTTTTTT CASSLGSGQPNEKLFF
TRBJ1-1 NA NA TRBV7-9 TGTGCCAGCAGGTTGGGGCCGGAGAACACTGAAGCTTTCTTT CASRLGPENTEAFF
TRBJ2-5 TRBD1 NA TRBV7-2 TGTGCCAGCAGCTTCTCCTCGACAGGGGAAGAGACCCAGTACTTC CASSFSSTGEETQYF
TRBJ1-2 NA NA TRBV7-2 TGTGCCAGCAGGAAAGCTGTCTCTGACTATGGCTACACCTTC CASRKAVSDYGYTF
TRBJ1-1 NA NA TRBV13 TGTGCCAGCAGCTTAGCGGGGGGAGTTCGGAACACTGAAGCTTTCTTT CASSLAGGVRNTEAFF
TRBJ2-5 TRBD1 NA TRBV9 TGTGCCAGCAGCGCCCGGGGACAGGAGGGGGAGACCCAGTACTTC CASSARGQEGETQYF
TRBJ1-5 NA NA TRBV5-6 TGTGCCAGCAGCTTTAAGGGACTCAATCAGCCCCAGCATTTT CASSFKGLNQPQHF
TRBJ1-4 NA few TRBV18 TGTGCCAGCTCACGTGCGGTGAGGGAAAAACTGTTTTTT CASSRAVREKLFF
TRBJ2-5 TRBD1 NA TRBV9 TGTGCCAGCAGCGTAGACAGGGGGCTGGGTTTGGAGACCCAGTACTTC CASSVDRGLGLETQYF
TRBJ2-7 NA NA TRBV20-1 TGCAGTGCTAGAAACTACGAGCAGTACTTC CSARNYEQYF
TRBJ2-5 NA NA TRBV7-2 TGTGCCAGCAGCTCCGAGACGGACTACCAAGAGACCCAGTACTTC CASSSETDYQETQYF
TRBJ2-5 NA NA TRBV5-8 TGTGCCAGCCGCGACAGGGACTCGTACCAAGAGACCCAGTACTTC CASRDRDSYQETQYF
TRBJ2-7 NA NA TRBV7-9 TGTGCCAGCAGCTCCGGGACAAACTCCTACGAGCAGTACTTC CASSSGTNSYEQYF
TRBJ1-4 TRBD1 NA TRBV30 TGTGCCTGGAGCGAGAATTGGGACAGGGATTCTGAAAAACTGTTTTTT CAWSENWDRDSEKLFF
TRBJ1-1 NA few TRBV7-3 TGTGCCAGCAGCTTAAACGTCGGGCCAGCAACATTGTTCTTT CASSLNVGPATLFF
TRBJ2-1 NA NA TRBV10-3 TGTGCCATCAGTGGGCACGACGGCAATGAGCAGTTCTTC CAISGHDGNEQFF
TRBJ2-7 NA NA TRBV9 TGTGCCAGCAGCGTAGTAGATGGGGGCACACACCGGGACCCTTTGTACGAGCAGTACTTC CASSVVDGGTHRDPLYEQYF
TRBJ1-1 NA NA TRBV29-1 TGCAGCGTTGTGAGTAAAGGGTATGAAGCTTTCTTT CSVVSKGYEAFF
TRBJ2-5 NA NA TRBV5-1 TGCGCCAGCAGCCAAAACGGCAGGCAAGAGACCCAGTACTTC CASSQNGRQETQYF
TRBJ2-7 NA NA TRBV6-2/TRBV6-3 TGTGCCAGCAGTCCACAGGTTTTTAGCTCCTACGAGCAGTACTTC CASSPQVFSSYEQYF
TRBJ1-1 NA NA TRBV6-5 TGTGCCAGCAGACTGCGCCCGAACACTGAAGCTTTCTTT CASRLRPNTEAFF
TRBJ1-4 NA NA TRBV9 TGTGCCAGCAGCGGCGGGCAGGGAGGAGAAAAACTGTTTTTT CASSGGQGGEKLFF
TRBJ2-3 NA once TRBV5-6 TGTGCCAGCAGCTTGGGGCCTAGACGCACGGATACGCAGTATTTT CASSLGPRRTDTQYF
TRBJ1-4 NA NA TRBV27 TGTGCCAGCAGTAGAACTCTTCAGGGTGAAAAACTGTTTTTT CASSRTLQGEKLFF
TRBJ1-4 NA NA TRBV7-9 TGTGCCAGCAGCTCTGGTTCCCGGGCGGGTGAAAAACTGTTTTTT CASSSGSRAGEKLFF
TRBJ1-1 NA NA TRBV30 TGTGCCTGGAGTCGTACAGGGAAGAACACTGAAGCTTTCTTT CAWSRTGKNTEAFF
TRBJ1-1 NA NA TRBV6-6 TGTGCCAGCAGCAGACAGTTAAACACTGAAGCTTTCTTT CASSRQLNTEAFF
TRBJ1-2 TRBD1 NA TRBV4-3 TGCGCCAGCAGTCCGGACAGGGTGGGTGGCTACACCTTC CASSPDRVGGYTF
TRBJ2-3 TRBD2 NA TRBV5-4 TGTGCCAGCAGCACCGGACTAGCGGGGGGGACAGATACGCAGTATTTT CASSTGLAGGTDTQYF
TRBJ2-3 TRBD2 NA TRBV9 TGTGCCAGCAGCTTCGGACTAGCGGGGGGGGCAGATACGCAGTATTTT CASSFGLAGGADTQYF
TRBJ1-6 NA once TRBV4-1 TGCGCCAGCAGGACCCAGGGCCCCAGTTCACCCCTCCACTTT CASRTQGPSSPLHF
TRBJ2-7 NA NA TRBV7-3 TGTGCCAGCAGCCCGCCCGGGGCCCACCACGAGCAGTACTTC CASSPPGAHHEQYF
TRBJ1-2 TRBD1 NA TRBV30 TGTGCCTGGAGGCCTAAGGGACAGTCTAACTATGGCTACACCTTC CAWRPKGQSNYGYTF
TRBJ1-2 NA NA TRBV18 TGTGCCAGCTCACCGGATTTTAACTATGGCTACACCTTC CASSPDFNYGYTF
TRBJ2-7 TRBD1 NA TRBV5-4 TGTGCCAGCAGGGCCGGGACAGGGGGGGAATCCTACGAGCAGTACTTC CASRAGTGGESYEQYF
TRBJ2-7 NA NA TRBV19 TGTGCCAGTAGTATAGCCCCGACAGCAACCGAGCAGTACTTC CASSIAPTATEQYF
TRBJ1-4 TRBD1 NA TRBV2 TGTGCCAGCAGTGGTGGGACAGGCTTTAATGAAAAACTGTTTTTT CASSGGTGFNEKLFF
TRBJ1-1 NA NA TRBV6-2/TRBV6-3 TGTGCCAGCAGTTACCCCCTGGGCAGCACTATGAACACTGAAGCTTTCTTT CASSYPLGSTMNTEAFF
TRBJ1-1 NA NA TRBV10-3 TGTGCCATCAGTACGCTGGAGAACACTGAAGCTTTCTTT CAISTLENTEAFF
TRBJ2-5 NA NA TRBV9 TGTGCCAGCAGCGCCGCGGGCGTGGGGGCCCAAGAGACCCAGTACTTC CASSAAGVGAQETQYF
TRBJ2-7 TRBD2 NA TRBV29-1 TGCAGCGTTGCCCTTAGGGACGGGAGGGCCTACGAGCAGTACTTC CSVALRDGRAYEQYF
TRBJ1-5 NA once TRBV25-1 TGTGCCAGCAGTGAATTGGAGGGATTGGGGCCCCAGCATTTT CASSELEGLGPQHF
TRBJ2-3 NA once TRBV5-1 TGCGCCAGCACCCCTTCGACAAGCACAGATACGCAGTATTTT CASTPSTSTDTQYF
TRBJ2-1 NA NA TRBV10-3 TGTGCCATCAGTGAGGGAGCCTACAATGAGCAGTTCTTC CAISEGAYNEQFF
TRBJ2-3 NA NA TRBV7-8 TGTGCCAGCAGCCCCCCTCCCCCACGCACAGATACGCAGTATTTT CASSPPPPRTDTQYF
TRBJ2-7 TRBD1 few TRBV30 TGTGCCTGGAGTGTAACAGGGACAGATATCGAGCAGTACTTC CAWSVTGTDIEQYF
TRBJ2-5 TRBD1 NA TRBV11-2 TGTGCCAGCAGTCCCGAGACAGGACAGGGGGGAGAGACCCAGTACTTC CASSPETGQGGETQYF
TRBJ2-2 NA NA TRBV7-3 TGTGCCAGCAGCCCAAGACAGTCCGGCGCCGGGGAGCTGTTTTTT CASSPRQSGAGELFF
TRBJ2-5 TRBD1 NA TRBV24-1 TGTGCCACCAGTAGACAGGGGGTCGAGACCCAGTACTTC CATSRQGVETQYF
TRBJ2-3 NA NA TRBV5-1 TGCGCCAGCAGCTTGGACGTGGATACGCAGTATTTT CASSLDVDTQYF
TRBJ2-7 NA NA TRBV5-1 TGCGCCAGCAGCTCCGGGACTCCCAGCGAGCAGTACTTC CASSSGTPSEQYF
TRBJ1-1 TRBD1 NA TRBV27 TGTGCCAGCAGTCCCTTGACAGGGGGCACTGAAGCTTTCTTT CASSPLTGGTEAFF
TRBJ1-2 NA NA TRBV6-5 TGTGCCAGCAGTTACGGGGCGACGAGCTATGGCTACACCTTC CASSYGATSYGYTF